The present TCR beta chain was sequenced within a study of early T cells in non-severe SARS-CoV-2 infection (dated by TCRdb to 2020 to 2022). For context, the study as a whole: Bulk RNA from unsorted whole blood was used for TCR sequencing, so alpha and beta chains could not be paired.

The study was a case-control design nested within a healthcare worker cohort in London, UK, with weekly nasopharyngeal swab PCR tests and blood sampling. Between 23 and 31 March 2020, the week of the UK lockdown, healthcare workers were enrolled and then followed up weekly for as long as 16 weeks. Study-wide conclusions, independent of this receptor: VDJdb matching was skewed toward anti-spike CD8 responses and likely underestimated virus-specific expansions, missing private and CD4 specificities.

About this clonotype itself: No antigen is known for it. No base quality information exists; no much larger clone differs at one position.

Taken from cysteine to phenylalanine, the CDR3 has 15 residues. The CDR3 DNA has 45 bases and is translated from base 1. V is trimmed back by 4 bases and J by 0 bases, and the junction contains 4 bases that no gene match accounts for. Via the germline V gene, CDR1 is MDHEN and CDR2 SYDVKM. Receptor amplification or capture employed 5' RACE. Sequencing used a NextSeq 500. To correct for sequencing error and PCR bias, the TCR library protocol tagged individual cDNA molecules with unique molecular identifiers. Both TCR alpha and beta chains were sequenced, and tight co-correlation was observed between alpha and beta sequence abundances in each sample. The published analysis was carried out like this. V gene, J gene and CDR3 annotation of TCR sequences was performed with Decombinator V4. TCRs were defined as expanded if a significant change between any two time points was detected under a Poisson model with p below 0.0001. Abundances of TCRs were expressed as counts per million after normalisation to the total number of TCRs sequenced in each sample. TRAV1-2 paired with TRAJ12, TRAJ20 or TRAJ33 defined MAIT TCRs, while TRAV10 paired with TRAJ18 defined iNKT TCRs. VDJdb, accessed on 1 November 2021, was searched for TCRs annotated for CMV, EBV and SARS-CoV-2, and TCRs annotated for more than one antigen were excluded. TCRdb reran the public reads through fastp at Q25 and MiXCR, keeping productive beta chains. Each CDR3 protein gets just one entry, which takes the most common genes and DNA from the rows behind it. TCRdb's processing, not the authors' own work, is the source of the V and J calls. The sample yields 65,000 to 95,000 distinct CDR3 sequences; roughly 9.6% were counted once. About 4.8% of the sample rests with the top ten.

The chain was built from TRBV28 and TRBJ2-3; the junction holds 7 bases that match TRBD1. The sequenced material came from whole blood. The sequence was collected from an adult who was a healthcare worker with PCR-confirmed SARS-CoV-2 infection or an uninfected control (not recorded which). The DNA reads TGTGCCAGCAGTTCGGGGACAGCTAGCACAGATACGCAGTATTTT. The resulting protein is CASSSGTASTDTQYF.